The next 14 T cell receptor beta chains were all read from a single sample in a study of T cell repertoires in cytomegalovirus infection. Each CDR3 protein is one row after TCRdb ran MiXCR on the reads. The table has about 740,000 distinct CDR3 sequences, roughly 36% seen once. Sequenced: PBMCs. These receptors came from a human donor in good health (CMV status not recorded). Some clones in this sample may be carry-over from other donors' samples.

This chain joins TRBV11-2 and TRBJ1-5; D not resolved. Germline-derived CDR1 and CDR2 are SGHAT and FQNNGV. The CDR3 totals 13 residues. V dropped 0 bases and J dropped 7 bases, with 7 bases sitting between them. CDR3: CASSLEETQPQHF. The CDR3 DNA reads TGTGCCAGCAGCTTAGAGGAGACGCAGCCCCAGCATTTT.

This clonotype was seen more than once but under ten times. V gene TRBV28 combines with J gene TRBJ1-1; no firm D call. Trimming removed 5 bases at V and 6 bases at J, with 10 bases between. Germline CDR1 is MDHEN and CDR2 is SYDVKM. The CDR3 sequence is 12 residues long. This chain's CDR3 is CASSPLPSEAFF. In DNA form, the CDR3 reads TGTGCCAGCAGTCCGCTCCCGTCTGAAGCTTTCTTT.

This clonotype was seen a few times. This rearrangement joins TRBV28 to TRBJ2-1; no firm D call. V dropped 4 bases and J dropped 0 bases, with 10 bases sitting between them. The length of the CDR3 is 15 residues. Germline V gene sequence: CDR1 MDHEN, CDR2 SYDVKM. CDR3 sequence: CASSSGISSYNEQFF. CDR3 sequence (DNA): TGTGCCAGCAGTTCGGGTATTAGCTCCTACAATGAGCAGTTCTTC.

Only a few counts were recorded for this clonotype. This sequence may be a read error, since a much larger clone differs from it by one base. The chain links TRBV7-2 to TRBJ1-2, with 10 bases that match TRBD1. Germline-derived CDR1 and CDR2 are SGHTA and FQGNSA. The CDR3 length is 13 residues. Trimming removed 4 bases from V and 6 bases from J; junction bases left unmatched: 2. The CDR3 protein is CASSSDRGHGYTF. As DNA, the CDR3 is TGTGCCAGCAGCTCCGACAGGGGGCATGGCTACACCTTC.

The chain recombines TRBV19 with TRBJ2-1; 8 bases fit TRBD2. This CDR3 spans 12 amino acids. Germline V gene sequence: CDR1 LNHDA, CDR2 SQIVND (reference sequence). The V gene end was trimmed by 1 base and the J gene end by 15 bases; junction bases not matched to a gene: 5. DNA for the CDR3: TGTGCCAGTAGTATAGGAGCGGGAGACCGGTTCTTC. Translating gives CASSIGAGDRFF.

The sample holds a few counts of this clonotype. The genes are TRBV28 and TRBJ2-5; D is unclear. V lost 4 bases to trimming and J lost 4 bases, with 10 bases between them. Germline values: CDR1 MDHEN, CDR2 SYDVKM. This CDR3 region has 13 residues. The DNA for the CDR3 is TGTGCCAGCAGTTCACAGCTTGTAGAGACCCAGTACTTC. Translating gives CASSSQLVETQYF.

The chain joins TRBV4-2 to TRBJ2-1; D is unclear. CDR3 length equals 14 residues. V was trimmed by 0 bases and J by 4 bases, leaving 7 bases between them. Germline V gene data show CDR1 as LGHNA and CDR2 as YNFKEQ. CDR3 amino acids: CASSQEDGYNEQFF. CDR3 sequence (DNA): TGTGCCAGCAGCCAAGAAGACGGTTACAATGAGCAGTTCTTC.

The rearrangement links TRBV28 to TRBJ1-2, with 12 nucleotides matching TRBD1. The germline CDR1 and CDR2 sequences are MDHEN and SYDVKM. The CDR3 length is 15 residues. The J segment lost 8 bases and the V segment lost 7 bases, leaving 11 bases of the junction unmatched. CDR3 protein: CASTSPGTGGSGYTF. The CDR3, as DNA: TGTGCCAGCACCAGTCCCGGGACAGGGGGCAGCGGCTACACCTTC.

The chain links TRBV6-5 to TRBJ2-2; TRBD1 agrees at 8 bases. The CDR3 spans 15 residues. Germline trimming cut 8 bases from V and 0 bases from J; bases unmatched to any gene: 5. The germline CDR1 and CDR2 sequences are MNHEY and SVGAGI. The CDR3 DNA reads as TGTGCCAGCGAACCGGGACAGGCGAACACCGGGGAGCTGTTTTTT. Encoded protein: CASEPGQANTGELFF.

The chain is built from TRBV27 and TRBJ2-7; D gene ambiguous. CDR3 length equals 13 residues. CDR1 MNHEY and CDR2 SMNVEV come from the germline V gene (reference sequence). V was trimmed by 0 bases and J by 5 bases, leaving 8 bases between them. CDR3 sequence reads: CASSLSLVDEQYF. In nucleotides, the CDR3 is TGTGCCAGCAGTTTATCCCTCGTGGACGAGCAGTACTTC.

A single count supports this clonotype. V usage is TRBV5-6 and J usage is TRBJ2-7, with 9 bases identical to TRBD2. With V trimmed by 2 bases and J by 0 bases, 9 bases remained unmatched. The CDR3 is 17 residues long. Per germline, CDR1 SGHDT and CDR2 YYEEEE. The CDR3 sequence is CASSFPKLAGYSYEQYF. For the CDR3, the DNA is TGTGCCAGCAGCTTCCCCAAACTAGCGGGTTACTCCTACGAGCAGTACTTC.

This clonotype was counted only a few times. The chain joins TRBV28 to TRBJ1-2; D call uncertain. Trimming pared 8 bases from V and 0 bases from J, leaving 16 bases between. The CDR3 runs to 15 residues. Germline values: CDR1 MDHEN, CDR2 SYDVKM. CDR3 bases: TGTGCCAGCCGGACCCGACTCGGGTCTAACTATGGCTACACCTTC. It encodes CASRTRLGSNYGYTF.

This clonotype was counted many times. This sequence joins TRBV7-6 and TRBJ2-3; the match to TRBD2 covers 8 bases. CDR1 and CDR2 (germline): SGHVS, FNYEAQ. V gave up 3 bases and J gave up 2 bases; unmatched junction bases: 4. The CDR3 runs to 15 residues. The CDR3 sequence is CASSFGGGNTDTQYF. DNA for the CDR3: TGTGCCAGCAGCTTCGGCGGGGGGAACACAGATACGCAGTATTTT.

This clonotype was observed once. The genes are TRBV7-6 and TRBJ2-7; 7 bases fit TRBD1. V shed 5 bases, J shed 4 bases, and the junction held 11 bases outside the gene matches. The CDR3 extends over 15 amino acids. Germline CDR1 and CDR2: SGHVS and FNYEAQ. The CDR3 is CASSPRTGSVYEQYF. CDR3 nucleotides: TGTGCCAGCAGCCCTCGGACAGGTTCGGTTTACGAGCAGTACTTC.